The clone carrying this T cell receptor (beta chain) was detected ten times or more. Its antigen is as yet unknown. The data belong to a study of Graves' ophthalmopathy and Graves' hyperthyroidism. Ophthalmopathy in the donors was of moderate-to-severe activity, with CAS ≥3, NOSPECS ≥4 and duration under 3 months. The CDR3 runs 13 residues. CDR1 and CDR2 from the germline V gene are MGHDK and SYGVNS. Trimming removed 6 bases from V and 2 bases from J, with 11 bases in between. RNA transcripts yielded amplified TCR beta CDR3 regions. The library came from an HTBI-primed first-round RT-PCR and a second-round multiplex PCR. Each CDR3 protein gets one entry after TCRdb re-called the multiplex PCR reads with MiXCR. Of 740,000 or so distinct CDR3 sequences listed, roughly two fifths are singletons. Study-level points and caveats: The authors also found most expanded thyroid clonotypes above 0.001 frequency in blood.

This sequence was found in an adult man with Graves' ophthalmopathy. The sample was peripheral blood. The V call is TRBV25-1, the J call TRBJ2-7, with D perhaps matching TRBD1 or TRBD2 (5 bases each). Here the CDR3 reads CASSPEGTYEQYF. The CDR3, as DNA: TGTGCCAGCAGCCCTGAGGGGACCTACGAGCAGTACTTC.